This T cell receptor (beta chain) was recorded in a study of circulating CD8 cells and anti-PD-1 response in melanoma. Four subsets defined by PD-1 and/or TIGIT were sorted from live CD3+CD8+TCRalphabeta+ cells. Whole-study results and caveats: At M1, fewer than 8% of TRB clonotypes appeared in multiple subsets.

Using roughly 15 ng of total RNA, TCR libraries were made with the QIAseq Immune Repertoire TCR panel. Each CDR3 protein is one row after TCRdb ran MiXCR on the reads. The sample yields some 410 distinct CDR3 sequences, less than 7.5% seen once. Within the sample, this clonotype is large. The antigen remains undetermined. This TCR came from a human donor with melanoma. The sample consisted of CD8+ T cells from PBMCs, taken at baseline or after one month of anti-PD-1 therapy (not recorded which).

CDR3 sequence reads: CASSLLTGVVSYEQYF. CDR3 DNA sequence: TGTGCCAGCAGTCTCCTGACAGGGGTGGTATCCTACGAGCAGTACTTC. The gene calls are TRBV28 and TRBJ2-7; 8 bases match TRBD1. This CDR3 contains 16 residues. Germline V gives CDR1 MDHEN, CDR2 SYDVKM. J was trimmed by 1 base and V by 5 bases; bases with no gene match: 10.